The clone carrying this TCR beta chain showed up many times. The antigen remains unidentified. This sample is part of a study of metastatic and nonmetastatic thyroid tumors. Study background: The authors compared repertoires across blood and tumor or nodule tissue from malignant and benign thyroid patients. Study-wide findings and caveats: It was reportedly found that TCR beta diversity was significantly higher in malignant thyroid tumors than in benign nodules, a difference seen in both blood and tumor samples.

Looked up from germline, CDR1 is SGDLS and CDR2 is YYNGEE. V lost 7 bases and J 2 bases, leaving 12 bases between the germline ends. The CDR3 length is 13 residues. None of the patients had undergone any treatment ahead of thyroid surgery. Authors' methods: Differences in CDR3 between clinicopathological groups were drawn on to build a classifier intended to discriminate distant-metastatic papillary thyroid cancer patients. TCRdb ran MiXCR on the PCR reads. It is TCRdb's table, rather than the study itself, that gives the V and J calls and clone size. Among about 16,000 clones listed, around 33% were seen once.

V is TRBV9 and J is TRBJ2-5; D is ambiguous. The source material was tumor tissue. This receptor was taken from a male donor with papillary thyroid cancer or a benign thyroid nodule (not recorded which). Some clones in this sample may be carry-over from other donors' samples. The CDR3 protein is CASSGWKQETQYF. The CDR3 nucleotides read TGTGCCAGCTCCGGGTGGAAGCAAGAGACCCAGTACTTC.